The 29 T cell receptor beta chains in this list originate from one sample, sequenced in a study of cytotoxic CD8 clonotypes in ibrutinib-treated CLL. The table came from immunoSEQ multiplex PCR; TCRdb's copy has only in-frame clones and leaves some out. The sample includes roughly 200,000 clones, more than 75% seen only once; the top ten take roughly 10%. This material consisted of PBMCs, taken after 12 months of ibrutinib treatment. The origin of the receptors is a human donor with chronic lymphocytic leukemia.

The chain carries TRBV6-4 and TRBJ1-1, with D maybe TRBD1 (6 bases). Germline loops: CDR1 MRHNA, CDR2 SNTAGT. The V gene lost 3 bases and the J gene lost 4 bases, with 9 bases spanning the gap. The CDR3 has 13 amino acids. The DNA of the CDR3 is TGTGCCAGCAGTGAGGGGGGCGGCACTGAAGCTTTCTTT. Its protein is CASSEGGGTEAFF.

The V gene is TRBV10-1, the J gene TRBJ2-2, with D uncertain. Germline V gives CDR1 WNHNN, CDR2 SYGVQD (reference sequence). V lost 2 bases, J lost 7 bases, and 5 bases lay in between. The CDR3 runs to 12 residues. The CDR3 sequence: CASSELSGELFF. Here the CDR3 DNA reads TGCGCCAGCAGTGAGCTGAGCGGGGAGCTGTTTTTT.

The rearrangement uses TRBV7-3 and TRBJ1-1; D gene unclear. Germline CDR1 SGHTA, CDR2 FQGTGA. Trimming stripped 5 bases from V and 1 base from J, with 14 bases between. The CDR3 contains 15 residues. CDR3 sequence: CASSPGASRNTEAFF. CDR3 coding DNA: TGTGCCAGCAGCCCCGGAGCTAGCCGGAACACTGAAGCTTTCTTT.

With respect to this clone: The same CDR3 arises from other DNA sequences in this sample as well. V usage is TRBV6-5 and J usage is TRBJ1-2; 7 bases align to TRBD1. The CDR3 consists of 15 residues. J was trimmed by 4 bases and V by 6 bases; bases with no gene match: 11. CDR1 and CDR2 (germline): MNHEY, SVGAGI. CDR3 nucleotides: TGTGCCAGCAGCCCAACGACAGGGAGCGGCTATGGCTACACCTTC. This translates into CASSPTTGSGYGYTF.

The chain recombines TRBV18 with TRBJ1-1, with a tentative D call TRBD1 (6 bases). V was pared by 3 bases and J by 5 bases, with 10 bases between. There are 13 residues in the CDR3. From germline, CDR1 is KGHSH and CDR2 LQKENI. The CDR3 reads CASSPRGGTEAFF. The CDR3 DNA is TGTGCCAGCTCACCTAGAGGGGGGACTGAAGCTTTCTTT.

This clone was found once. The V call is TRBV5-1, the J call TRBJ1-4, with D possibly matching TRBD1 (6 bases). The CDR3 sequence is 15 residues long. V was clipped by 2 bases and J by 2 bases, with 10 bases between them. Germline V gene sequence: CDR1 SGHRS, CDR2 YFSETQ. The CDR3 coding sequence is TGCGCCAGCAGCTTAGAGGGGGGGACTAATGAAAAACTGTTTTTT. As protein: CASSLEGGTNEKLFF.

As for this clone: This CDR3 is also generated by other DNA sequences in the sample. This chain uses TRBV5-1 with TRBJ1-1; 7 bases line up with TRBD1. Losses at the gene ends were 4 bases for V and 1 base for J; bases not matched to a gene: 4. The V gene's germline CDR1 is SGHRS and CDR2 YFSETQ. The CDR3 totals 14 residues. The CDR3 is CASSPGQPNTEAFF. The CDR3 bases are TGCGCCAGCAGCCCGGGACAGCCGAACACTGAAGCTTTCTTT.

This clone was seen a single time. The chain links TRBV10-3 to TRBJ1-2; a weak D match, TRBD1 (6 bases). V shed 4 bases and J shed 7 bases, with 10 bases lying between them. This CDR3 has 12 amino acids. Germline V CDR1 and CDR2: ENHRY, SYGVKD. Here the CDR3 reads CAISGGGGGYTF. CDR3 bases: TGTGCCATCAGTGGAGGGGGTGGTGGCTACACCTTC.

This clone turned up a few times. V usage is TRBV7-9 and J usage is TRBJ2-7; 7 bases are shared with TRBD1. V lost 4 bases to trimming and J lost 6 bases; unmatched junction nucleotides: 15. The germline V gene has CDR1 SEHNR and CDR2 FQNEAQ (reference sequence). CDR3 size: 16 residues. DNA of the CDR3: TGTGCCAGCAGCTACCTCGGGACAGTCGCCCGTGGCGAGCAGTACTTC. It is translated as CASSYLGTVARGEQYF. Full variable domain (outside the CDR3, taken from reference TRBV7-9 and TRBJ2-7): DTGVSQNPRHKITKRGQNVTFRCDPISEHNRLYWYRQTLGQGPEFLTYFQNEAQLEKSRLLSDRFSAERPKGSFSTLEIQRTEQGDSAMYLCASSYLGTVARGEQYFGPGTRLTVT.

The chain recombines TRBV7-6 with TRBJ2-5; unclear D gene. This CDR3 spans 12 amino acids. V lost 5 bases and J lost 3, with 7 bases in between. CDR1 and CDR2 (germline): SGHVS, FNYEAQ. The DNA of the CDR3 is TGTGCCAGCAGCCCACACGAAGAGACCCAGTACTTC. Translated: CASSPHEETQYF.

The gene calls are TRBV9 and TRBJ2-1; unclear D gene. The length of the CDR3 is 13 residues. V was shortened by 0 bases and J by 7 bases, with 8 bases between the two germline ends. Germline-derived CDR1 and CDR2 are SGDLS and YYNGEE. CDR3 region: CASSVAPNNEQFF. CDR3 sequence (DNA): TGTGCCAGCAGCGTAGCCCCCAATAATGAGCAGTTCTTC.

A few counts support this clone. J is TRBJ2-7 and V is TRBV30; 9 bases line up with TRBD2. V lost 5 bases to trimming and J lost 0 bases; unmatched junction nucleotides: 5. The CDR3 is made up of 14 amino acids. The germline V gene encodes CDR1 GTSNPN and CDR2 SVGIG (reference sequence). The CDR3 sequence: CAWQAGGSSYEQYF. The CDR3, as DNA: TGTGCCTGGCAAGCGGGGGGAAGCTCCTACGAGCAGTACTTC.

The CDR3 nucleotides are TGCGCCAGCAGCCAGGCCGTTGGCGGGAGGCCAGATACGCAGTATTTT. Translation: CASSQAVGGRPDTQYF. The V and J genes are TRBV4-1 and TRBJ2-3; 8 nucleotides agree with TRBD2. With 3 bases clipped from V and 4 bases from J, the junction kept 9 bases outside the gene matches. Germline V lookup: CDR1 MGHRA, CDR2 YSYEKL. The CDR3 is 16 residues long.

This sequence joins TRBV9 and TRBJ2-7; 14 bases are a match to TRBD2. Germline values: CDR1 SGDLS, CDR2 YYNGEE. CDR3 length: 16 residues. V trimming: 3 bases; J trimming: 5 bases; junction bases outside the gene matches: 7. This chain's CDR3 is CASSAKGLAGGHEQYF. Written as DNA, the CDR3 is TGTGCCAGCAGCGCCAAAGGACTAGCGGGAGGCCACGAGCAGTACTTC.

The chain is built from TRBV6-1 and TRBJ1-2; unclear D gene. The germline V gene encodes CDR1 MNHNS and CDR2 SASEGT. Trimming shortened V by 6 bases and J by 4 bases, and 12 bases separated the two germline ends. This CDR3 region has 13 residues. In DNA, the CDR3 is TGTGCCAGCAGCTACGGGATATCCTATGGCTACACCTTC. Translated: CASSYGISYGYTF.

This clone was counted once. The CDR3 DNA reads TGTGCCAGCCTAACTCAGGGGGGTTCTACCGAGCAGTACTTC. This sequence encodes CASLTQGGSTEQYF. This sequence joins TRBV28 and TRBJ2-7, with D maybe TRBD1 (7 bases). Per the germline V gene, CDR1 is MDHEN and CDR2 is SYDVKM. The CDR3 runs 14 residues. Trimming left V 8 bases short and J 6 bases short, with 20 bases between.

The chain carries TRBV11-2 and TRBJ1-4; maybe TRBD1 (5 bases). This CDR3 has 14 amino acids. With 1 base removed from V and 10 bases from J, the gap between germline ends came to 13 bases. Germline V CDR1 and CDR2: SGHAT, FQNNGV. The CDR3 region is CASSLAGAMGKLFF. In DNA, the CDR3 is TGTGCCAGCAGCTTAGCTGGGGCTATGGGAAAACTGTTTTTT.

V and J are TRBV28 and TRBJ1-2, with a possible D match to TRBD1 (5 bases). The CDR3 loop spans 15 amino acids. Looked up from germline, CDR1 is MDHEN and CDR2 is SYDVKM. The V end was cut by 2 bases, the J end by 5 bases, with 15 bases between. CDR3 protein: CASSLGAGKGYGYTF. The CDR3 DNA follows: TGTGCCAGCAGTTTAGGGGCAGGGAAAGGGTATGGCTACACCTTC.

CDR3 sequence reads: CASSFRRLAGTDTQYF. The CDR3, as DNA: TGTGCCAGCAGTTTCCGCAGACTAGCGGGTACAGATACGCAGTATTTT. The chain employs TRBV27 and TRBJ2-3; 10 bases match TRBD2. This CDR3 has 16 residues. Trimming at V came to 3 bases and at J to 3 bases, leaving 6 bases not matched to a gene. Germline V gives CDR1 MNHEY, CDR2 SMNVEV (reference sequence).

The CDR3 nucleotides are TGTGCCAGCAGCCCAAGACTAGCGGACCCAGATACGCAGTATTTT. This sequence encodes CASSPRLADPDTQYF. The J gene is TRBJ2-3, the V gene TRBV11-3; TRBD2 matches 9 bases. The length of the CDR3 is 15 residues. V lost 5 bases to trimming and J lost 4 bases; unmatched junction nucleotides: 7. CDR1 SGHNT and CDR2 YENEEA come from the germline V gene.

This chain uses TRBV11-2 with TRBJ2-5, with 10 bases identical to TRBD2. Germline V lookup: CDR1 SGHAT, CDR2 FQNNGV. The CDR3 is 16 amino acids. Trimming took 5 bases from V and 4 from J; bases not matched to a gene: 10. This CDR3 is CASSGSLAGGGETQYF. As DNA, the CDR3 is TGTGCCAGCAGCGGGAGCTTAGCGGGGGGTGGAGAGACCCAGTACTTC. The full variable domain, with the rest looked up from reference TRBV11-2 and TRBJ2-5, is EAGVAQSPRYKIIEKRQSVAFWCNPISGHATLYWYQQILGQGPKLLIQFQNNGVVDDSQLPKDRFSAERLKGVDSTLKIQPAKLEDSAVYLCASSGSLAGGGETQYFGPGTRLLVL.

The gene calls are TRBV7-9 and TRBJ1-5; D unresolved. CDR1 SEHNR and CDR2 FQNEAQ come from the germline V gene (reference sequence). Trimming shortened V by 4 bases and J by 3 bases, and 7 bases separated the two germline ends. The CDR3 extends over 13 amino acids. In nucleotides, the CDR3 is TGTGCCAGCAGCTCCCGACCCAATCAGCCCCAGCATTTT. It is translated as CASSSRPNQPQHF.

This clone is a singleton in its sample. The gene calls are TRBV5-1 and TRBJ1-1; D may be TRBD1 (5 bases). Germline V gives CDR1 SGHRS, CDR2 YFSETQ. V lost 4 bases and J lost 1, with 20 bases in between. This CDR3 is 17 amino acids long. This CDR3 is CASSPRVGDSGNTEAFF. CDR3 bases: TGCGCCAGCAGCCCCAGGGTAGGCGACTCGGGGAACACTGAAGCTTTCTTT.

V is TRBV29-1 and J is TRBJ1-1, with D possibly matching TRBD1 (5 bases). The germline V gene has CDR1 SQVTM and CDR2 ANQGSEA. The germline V and J ends were trimmed by 6 bases and 5 bases, with 19 bases remaining between them. The CDR3 length is 14 residues. CDR3 sequence: CSVVGGRGMTEAFF. CDR3 nucleotides: TGCAGCGTCGTGGGGGGGAGGGGAATGACTGAAGCTTTCTTT.

The count of this clone is one. The rearrangement links TRBV10-1 to TRBJ2-5; 10 bases are shared with TRBD1. CDR1 and CDR2 (germline): WNHNN, SYGVQD (reference sequence). With 2 bases clipped from V and 5 bases from J, the junction kept 2 bases outside the gene matches. The CDR3 sequence is 14 residues long. The CDR3 DNA follows: TGCGCCAGCAGTGAGGGGGGACAGGGGGAGACCCAGTACTTC. Amino acid sequence: CASSEGGQGETQYF.

V usage is TRBV7-9 and J usage is TRBJ2-5; 8 bases match TRBD2. After removal of 3 bases from V and 4 bases from J, the junction contained 7 bases not matched to a gene. This CDR3 has 15 amino acids. The V gene's germline CDR1 is SEHNR and CDR2 FQNEAQ (reference sequence). This CDR3 is CASSLTWSGGETQYF. CDR3 DNA sequence: TGTGCCAGCAGCTTGACATGGAGCGGGGGAGAGACCCAGTACTTC.

This chain connects TRBV28 to TRBJ1-1; D might be TRBD1 (6 bases). Germline V gives CDR1 MDHEN, CDR2 SYDVKM. There are 15 residues in the CDR3. Trimming shortened V by 4 bases and J by 0 bases, and 12 bases separated the two germline ends. CDR3 protein: CASSSPRTVNTEAFF. For the CDR3, the DNA is TGTGCCAGCAGTTCGCCGCGGACAGTGAACACTGAAGCTTTCTTT.

This clone was detected once. The V and J genes are TRBV10-1 and TRBJ2-1; D uncertain. V was cut by 2 bases and J by 4 bases, with 9 bases left in between. The CDR3 runs 14 residues. Germline CDR1 WNHNN, CDR2 SYGVQD (reference sequence). This CDR3 is CASSEAQEYNEQFF. DNA for the CDR3: TGCGCCAGCAGTGAGGCACAAGAATACAATGAGCAGTTCTTC.

This chain links TRBV5-3 with TRBJ2-2, with 11 bases matching TRBD2. TRBV5-3 is sorted into the ORF group, with uncertain function. V lost 1 base and J lost 2; bases outside the gene matches: 4. This CDR3 contains 17 residues. CDR3 loop: CARSLPSGRINTGELFF. The CDR3 nucleotides read TGTGCCAGAAGCTTGCCTAGCGGGAGGATCAACACCGGGGAGCTGTTTTTT.